This T cell receptor (beta chain) was captured by sequencing in a study of CD4+ T cells in melanoma. Worth noting for this clone: Its antigen remains unknown.

Findings and caveats of the study: Neoantigen-specific CD4+ T cells in melanoma reportedly had diverse differentiation states. A reported correlation linked neoantigen-specific CD4+ T cells to CD8+, macrophage and B cell function.

V shed 4 bases and J 5 bases; nucleotides not matched to a gene: 9. The length of the CDR3 is 15 residues. CDR1 is SGHDT and CDR2 is YYEEEE in the germline V gene. Method: immunoSEQ multiplex PCR; TCRdb's copy keeps in-frame clones and lacks some. The sample lists 45,000 or so clones; about 88% were seen once. The sequence came from a human donor with melanoma. The chain is built from TRBV5-6 and TRBJ1-3, with 7 positions matching TRBD1. The sequenced material came from peripheral blood. Here the CDR3 reads CASSGGSTGRNTIYF. Written as DNA, the CDR3 is TGTGCCAGCAGCGGAGGCTCGACAGGGAGAAACACCATATATTTT. Based on the CDR3 plus reference TRBV5-6 and TRBJ1-3, the full variable domain is DAGVTQSPTHLIKTRGQQVTLRCSPKSGHDTVSWYQQALGQGPQFIFQYYEEEERQRGNFPDRFSGHQFPNYSSELNVNALLLGDSALYLCASSGGSTGRNTIYFGEGSWLTVV.